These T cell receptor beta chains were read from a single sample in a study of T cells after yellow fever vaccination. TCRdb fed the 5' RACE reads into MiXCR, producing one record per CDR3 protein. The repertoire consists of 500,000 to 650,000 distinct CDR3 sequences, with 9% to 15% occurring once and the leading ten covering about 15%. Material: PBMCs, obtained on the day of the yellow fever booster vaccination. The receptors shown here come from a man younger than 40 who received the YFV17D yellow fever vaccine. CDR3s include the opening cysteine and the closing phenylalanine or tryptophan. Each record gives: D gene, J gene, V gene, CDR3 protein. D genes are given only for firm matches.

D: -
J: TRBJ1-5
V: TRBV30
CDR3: CAWSIRQDDPQHF

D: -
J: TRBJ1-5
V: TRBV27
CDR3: CASSFAQGSNQPQHF

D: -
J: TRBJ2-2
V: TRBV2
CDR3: CASRQRYTGELFF

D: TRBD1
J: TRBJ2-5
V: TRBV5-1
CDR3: CASSSGQQETQYF

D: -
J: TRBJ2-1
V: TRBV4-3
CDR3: CASSQGPGVEASF

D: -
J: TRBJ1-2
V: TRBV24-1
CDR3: CATSDFPRDYGYTF

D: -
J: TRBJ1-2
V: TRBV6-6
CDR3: CACSWGGDGYTF

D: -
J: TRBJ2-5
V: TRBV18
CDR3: CASSPAQREETQYF

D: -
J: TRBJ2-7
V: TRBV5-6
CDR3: CASSSLTTGDTSYEQYF

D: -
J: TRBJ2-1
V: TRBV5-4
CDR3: CASSLVGTRNEQFF

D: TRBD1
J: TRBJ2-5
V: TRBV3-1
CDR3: CASKAGTGTETQYF

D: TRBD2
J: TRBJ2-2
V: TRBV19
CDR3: CASSIILPSGSSRELFF

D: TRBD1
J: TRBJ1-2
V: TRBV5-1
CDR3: CASSYSGGAKSYGYTF

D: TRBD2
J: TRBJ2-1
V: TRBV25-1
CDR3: CASSGFRGGSYNEQFF

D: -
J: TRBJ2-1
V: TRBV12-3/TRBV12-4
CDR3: CASWRSINEQFF

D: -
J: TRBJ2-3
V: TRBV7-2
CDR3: CASSLMGPLSGTDTQYF

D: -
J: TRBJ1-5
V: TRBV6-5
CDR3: CASSYSMHQPQHF

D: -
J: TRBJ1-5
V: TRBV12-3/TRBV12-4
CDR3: CASSFQVPDSNQPQHF

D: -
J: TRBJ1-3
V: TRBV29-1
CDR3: CSVAETGNTIYF

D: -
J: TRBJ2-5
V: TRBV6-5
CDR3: CASSYLRDIQETQYF

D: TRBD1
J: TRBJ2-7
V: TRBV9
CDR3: CASSVSGQGFYEQYF

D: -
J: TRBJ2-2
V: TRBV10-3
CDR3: CAASRTDTGELFF

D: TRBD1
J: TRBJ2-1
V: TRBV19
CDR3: CASSWTGVGVEQFF

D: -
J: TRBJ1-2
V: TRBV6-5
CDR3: CASSYKFNYGYTF

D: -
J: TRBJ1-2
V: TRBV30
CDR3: CAWSYSQGNTF

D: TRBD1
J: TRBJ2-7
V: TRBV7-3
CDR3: CASSFIGTGGSLLDEQYF

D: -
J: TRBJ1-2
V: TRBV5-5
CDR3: CASSLTESYTF